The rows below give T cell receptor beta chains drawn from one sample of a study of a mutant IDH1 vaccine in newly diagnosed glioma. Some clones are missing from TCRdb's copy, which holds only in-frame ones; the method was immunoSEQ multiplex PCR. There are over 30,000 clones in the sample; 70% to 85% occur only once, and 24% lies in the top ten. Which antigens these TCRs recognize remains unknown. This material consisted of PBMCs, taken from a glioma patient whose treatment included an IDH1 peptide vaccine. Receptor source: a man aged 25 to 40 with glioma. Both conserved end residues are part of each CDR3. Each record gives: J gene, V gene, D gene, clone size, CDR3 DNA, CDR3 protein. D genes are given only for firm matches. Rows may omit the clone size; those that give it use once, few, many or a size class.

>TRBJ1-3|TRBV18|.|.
TGTGCCAGCTCACCACCAGGAACAGGCTCTGGAAACACCATATATTTT
CASSPPGTGSGNTIYF
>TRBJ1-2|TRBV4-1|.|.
TGCGCCAGCAGCCAAGGCACAAGGATCTCTTATGGCTACACCTTC
CASSQGTRISYGYTF
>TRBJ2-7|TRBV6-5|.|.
TGTGCCAGCACTACATCGTTCTCCTACGAGCAGTACTTC
CASTTSFSYEQYF
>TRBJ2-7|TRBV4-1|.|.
TGCGCCAGCAGCCAAGAGGCGACAGTTGGGTCCTACGAGCAGTACTTC
CASSQEATVGSYEQYF
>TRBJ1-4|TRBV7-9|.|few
TGTGCCAGCAGCTTATCTCCCAATGAAAAACTGTTTTTT
CASSLSPNEKLFF
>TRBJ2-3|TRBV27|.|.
TGTGCCAGCAGGCGAGGGGGCACAGATACGCAGTATTTT
CASRRGGTDTQYF
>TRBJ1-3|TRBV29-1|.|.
TGCAGCGCGTTGTTGGCCGCTGCGGGGGCTCTAAGCTCTGGAAACACCATATATTTT
CSALLAAAGALSSGNTIYF
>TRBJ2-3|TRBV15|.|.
TGTGCCACCAGCAGAGATTCGCCCCACCGACCAGATACGCAGTATTTT
CATSRDSPHRPDTQYF
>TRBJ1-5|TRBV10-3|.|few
TGTGCCATCAGTGAGGGATTTCTTAGCAATCAGCCCCAGCATTTT
CAISEGFLSNQPQHF
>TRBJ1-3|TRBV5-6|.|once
TGTGCCAGCAGCTTGGGGGGACATTACTCTGGAAACACCATATATTTT
CASSLGGHYSGNTIYF
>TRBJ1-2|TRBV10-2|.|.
TGCGCCAGCAGTGAGCGAGTCAGGGAGAGGTATGGCTACACCTTC
CASSERVRERYGYTF
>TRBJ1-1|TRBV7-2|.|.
TGTGCCAGCAGCTTAATGGGGGCTCACACTGAAGCTTTCTTT
CASSLMGAHTEAFF
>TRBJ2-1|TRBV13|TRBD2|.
TGTGCCAGCAGCCCCCTAGGGGCGGGAGGGCCGACAAATGAGCAGTTCTTC
CASSPLGAGGPTNEQFF
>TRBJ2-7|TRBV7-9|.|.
TGTGCCAGCAGCTTATCGCTACGGGAAGGGTTCAGCTCCTACGAGCAGTACTTC
CASSLSLREGFSSYEQYF
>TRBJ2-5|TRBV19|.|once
TGTGCCAGTGGCAAAGAGACCCAGTACTTC
CASGKETQYF
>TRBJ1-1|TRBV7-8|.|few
TGTGCCAGCAGTCTAGCCTTGGCCACTGAAGCTTTCTTT
CASSLALATEAFF
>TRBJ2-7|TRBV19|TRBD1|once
TGTGCCAGTAGGACCGGGACAGAGGTCGGCGAGCAGTACTTC
CASRTGTEVGEQYF
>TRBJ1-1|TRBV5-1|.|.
TGCGCCAGCAGCCTGACACCCGAGAACACTGAAGCTTTCTTT
CASSLTPENTEAFF
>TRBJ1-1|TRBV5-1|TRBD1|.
TGCGCCAGCAGCTCTCGGGTGACAGGGAGAATCATGAACACTGAAGCTTTCTTT
CASSSRVTGRIMNTEAFF
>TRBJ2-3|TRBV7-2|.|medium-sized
TGTGCCAGCAGCTTAATCCAGGGGGACTACTTTTCAAGGTATTTT
CASSLIQGDYFSRYF
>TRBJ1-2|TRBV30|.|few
TGTGCCTGGAGACAGCAGGAGGGGTCTGGCTACACCTTC
CAWRQQEGSGYTF
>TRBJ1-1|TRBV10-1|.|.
TGCGCCAGCAGTGACAGGATTTCTGAAGCTTTCTTT
CASSDRISEAFF
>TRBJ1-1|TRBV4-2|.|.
TGTGCCAGCAGCCAAGCCCAGGTTAACACTGAAGCTTTCTTT
CASSQAQVNTEAFF
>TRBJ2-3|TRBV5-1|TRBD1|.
TGCGCCAGCAGCTCTTACCAACAGGGGGAAGGGACAGATACGCAGTATTTT
CASSSYQQGEGTDTQYF
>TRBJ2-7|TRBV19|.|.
TGTGCCAGTAGTATAGGCCCAGTAACCTACGAGCAGTACTTC
CASSIGPVTYEQYF
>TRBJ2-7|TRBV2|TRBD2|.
TGTGCCAGCAGTGAAGTGGTAGCGGGGCTTTACGAGCAGTACTTC
CASSEVVAGLYEQYF
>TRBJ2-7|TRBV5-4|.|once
TGTGCCAGCAGCTTGGATCTTCTTGCCTCCTACGAGCAGTACTTC
CASSLDLLASYEQYF
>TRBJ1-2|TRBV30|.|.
TGTGCCTGGAGTGACTTCTATGGCTACACCTTC
CAWSDFYGYTF
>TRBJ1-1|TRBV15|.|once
TGTGCCACCAGCAGAGGCGCTGAAGCTTTCTTT
CATSRGAEAFF
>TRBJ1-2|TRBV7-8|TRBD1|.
TGTGCCAGCAGCACACGGGACAGGAACTACTATGGCTACACCTTC
CASSTRDRNYYGYTF
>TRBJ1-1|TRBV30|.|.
TGTGCCTGGAGTGTGGGACCCGGGCGTGAAGCTTTCTTT
CAWSVGPGREAFF
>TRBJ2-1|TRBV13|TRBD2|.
TGTGCCAGCAGCCCTCGGGGTAGCGGGGCCTACAATGAGCAGTTCTTC
CASSPRGSGAYNEQFF
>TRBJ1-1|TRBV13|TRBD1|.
TGTGCCAGCAGCCCCCGACAGGGGTCCCCGGGAGGTGAAGCTTTCTTT
CASSPRQGSPGGEAFF
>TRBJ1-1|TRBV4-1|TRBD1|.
TGCGCCAGCAGCCCACGACAGGGAAGTGAAGCTTTCTTT
CASSPRQGSEAFF
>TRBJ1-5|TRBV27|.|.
TGTGCCAGCAATGTGGACGGGAATCAGCCCCAGCATTTT
CASNVDGNQPQHF
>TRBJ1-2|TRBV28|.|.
TGTGCCAGCAAAGGTCTAAACTATGGCTACACCTTC
CASKGLNYGYTF
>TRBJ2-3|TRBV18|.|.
TGTGCCAGCTCTCAAGACGCCAGGGGGGCAGATACGCAGTATTTT
CASSQDARGADTQYF
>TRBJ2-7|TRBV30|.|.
TGTGCCTGGAGTGTACGCGGAGGGGCCACCTCCTACGAGCAGTACTTC
CAWSVRGGATSYEQYF
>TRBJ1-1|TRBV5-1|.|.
TGCGCCAGCAGCGGAGGGGTAAACACTGAAGCTTTCTTT
CASSGGVNTEAFF
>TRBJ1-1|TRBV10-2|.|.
TGCGCCAGCAGTGAGGTAGCGAACACTGAAGCTTTCTTT
CASSEVANTEAFF
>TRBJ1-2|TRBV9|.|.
TGTGCCAGCAGCGTAGCTGGGCGGGGTCAGAACTATGGCTACACCTTC
CASSVAGRGQNYGYTF
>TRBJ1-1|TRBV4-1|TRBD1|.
TGCGCCAGCAGCCGAGGACAGGGCACTGAAGCTTTCTTT
CASSRGQGTEAFF
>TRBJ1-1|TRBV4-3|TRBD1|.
TGCGCCAGCAGCCTAAGCCAACAGGGGGCAAACACTGAAGCTTTCTTT
CASSLSQQGANTEAFF
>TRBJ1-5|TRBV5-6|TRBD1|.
TGTGCCAGCAGCTTGGGGCCTGCCAGGGGGGATCAGCCCCAGCATTTT
CASSLGPARGDQPQHF
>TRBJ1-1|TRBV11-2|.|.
TGTGCCAGCAGCTTCCAGATGGGAGCCAATGTAGGGGTGAACACTGAAGCTTTCTTT
CASSFQMGANVGVNTEAFF
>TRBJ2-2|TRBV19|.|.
TGTGCCAGTAGTATAGCTCGGGGGACCTTGGGCACCGGGGAGCTGTTTTTT
CASSIARGTLGTGELFF
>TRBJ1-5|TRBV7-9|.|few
TGTGCCAGCAGCCCCCCGGGGTCTCAGCCCCAGCATTTT
CASSPPGSQPQHF
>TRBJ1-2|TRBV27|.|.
TGTGCCAGCACCCCTGGGGGGGGCGGCTATGGCTACACCTTC
CASTPGGGGYGYTF
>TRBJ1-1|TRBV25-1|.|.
TGTGCCAGCAGTAGACAGACGGAAGCTTTCTTT
CASSRQTEAFF